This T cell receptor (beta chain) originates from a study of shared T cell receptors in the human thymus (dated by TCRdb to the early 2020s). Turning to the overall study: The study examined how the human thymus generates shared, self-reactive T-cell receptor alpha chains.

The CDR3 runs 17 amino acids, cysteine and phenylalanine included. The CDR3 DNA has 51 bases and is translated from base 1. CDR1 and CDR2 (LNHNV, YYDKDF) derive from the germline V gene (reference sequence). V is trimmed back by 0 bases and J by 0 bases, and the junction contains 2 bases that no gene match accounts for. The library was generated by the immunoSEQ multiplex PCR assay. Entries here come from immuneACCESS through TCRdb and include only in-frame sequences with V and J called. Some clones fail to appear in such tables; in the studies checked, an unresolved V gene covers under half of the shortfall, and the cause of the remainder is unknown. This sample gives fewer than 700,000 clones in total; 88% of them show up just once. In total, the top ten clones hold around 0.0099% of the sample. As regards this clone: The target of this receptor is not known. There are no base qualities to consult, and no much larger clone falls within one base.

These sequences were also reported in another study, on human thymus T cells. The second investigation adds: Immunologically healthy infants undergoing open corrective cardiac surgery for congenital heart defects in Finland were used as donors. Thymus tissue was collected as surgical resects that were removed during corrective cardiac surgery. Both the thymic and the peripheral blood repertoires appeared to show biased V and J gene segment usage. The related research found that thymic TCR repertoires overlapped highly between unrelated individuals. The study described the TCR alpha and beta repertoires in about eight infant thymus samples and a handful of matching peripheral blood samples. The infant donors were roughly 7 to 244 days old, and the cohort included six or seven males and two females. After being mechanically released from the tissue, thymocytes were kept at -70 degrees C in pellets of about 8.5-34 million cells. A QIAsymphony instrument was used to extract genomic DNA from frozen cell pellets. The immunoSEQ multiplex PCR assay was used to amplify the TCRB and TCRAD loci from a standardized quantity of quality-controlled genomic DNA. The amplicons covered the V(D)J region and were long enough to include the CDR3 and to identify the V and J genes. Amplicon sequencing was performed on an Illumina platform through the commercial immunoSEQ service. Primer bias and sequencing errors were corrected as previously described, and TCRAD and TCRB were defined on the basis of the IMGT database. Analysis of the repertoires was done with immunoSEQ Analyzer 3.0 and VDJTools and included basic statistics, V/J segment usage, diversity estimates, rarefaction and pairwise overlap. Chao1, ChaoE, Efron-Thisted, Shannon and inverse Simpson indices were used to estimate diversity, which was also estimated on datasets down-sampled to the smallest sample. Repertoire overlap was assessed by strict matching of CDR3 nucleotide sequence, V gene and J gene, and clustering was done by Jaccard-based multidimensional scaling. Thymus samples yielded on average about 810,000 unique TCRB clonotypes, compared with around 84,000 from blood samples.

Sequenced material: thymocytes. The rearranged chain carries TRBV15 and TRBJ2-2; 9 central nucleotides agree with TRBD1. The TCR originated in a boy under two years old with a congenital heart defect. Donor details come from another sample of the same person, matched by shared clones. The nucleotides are TGTGCCACCAGCAGAGATCGGACAGGGGCGAACACCGGGGAGCTGTTTTTT. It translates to CATSRDRTGANTGELFF.